This T cell receptor (beta chain) was identified during a study of OX40 agonist ivuxolimab in advanced cancers. Across the study: Patients treated during dose escalation were battling hepatocellular carcinoma, melanoma, renal cell or head and neck cancer. General study findings and limits: Among T cells, CD8+ cells averaged more expanded clones than CD4+ cells. Clonal expansion in partial responders at 0.1-3.0 mg/kg ranked among the lowest.

In the case of this clone: Its target is not known.

Clones were sequenced by immunoSEQ multiplex PCR, and TCRdb holds only the in-frame ones, with some missing. The sample consists of 63,000 or so clones, around nine tenths of them appearing once. The CDR3 length is 14 residues. Germline CDR1 and CDR2: SGHAT and FQNNGV. Trimming pared 7 bases from V and 4 bases from J, leaving 16 bases between. This sequence originates from an adult with an advanced solid tumor such as melanoma, head and neck, liver or kidney cancer. The material was CD4+ or CD8+ T cells sorted from blood, obtained in a trial of the OX40 agonist ivuxolimab. This rearrangement joins TRBV11-2 to TRBJ1-1; a weak D match, TRBD1 (5 bases). The CDR3 spells CASTTQGTATEAFF. CDR3 bases: TGTGCCAGCACCACTCAAGGGACTGCCACTGAAGCTTTCTTT.